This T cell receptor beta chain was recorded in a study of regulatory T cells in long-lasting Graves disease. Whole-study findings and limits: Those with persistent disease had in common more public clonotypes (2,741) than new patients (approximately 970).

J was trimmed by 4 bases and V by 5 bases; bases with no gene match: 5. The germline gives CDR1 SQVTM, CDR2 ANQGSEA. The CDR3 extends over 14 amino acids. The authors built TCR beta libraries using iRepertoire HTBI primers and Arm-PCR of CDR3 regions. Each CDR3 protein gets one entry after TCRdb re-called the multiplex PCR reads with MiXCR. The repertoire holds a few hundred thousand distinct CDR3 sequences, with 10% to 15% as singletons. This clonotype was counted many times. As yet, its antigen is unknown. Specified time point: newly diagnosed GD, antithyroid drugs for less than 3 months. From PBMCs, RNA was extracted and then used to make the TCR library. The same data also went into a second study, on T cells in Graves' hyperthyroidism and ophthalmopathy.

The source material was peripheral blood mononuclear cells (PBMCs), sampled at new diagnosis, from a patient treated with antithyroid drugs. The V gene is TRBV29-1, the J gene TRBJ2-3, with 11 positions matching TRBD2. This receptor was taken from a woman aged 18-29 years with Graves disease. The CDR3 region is CSVSSGRKPDTQYF. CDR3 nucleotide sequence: TGCAGCGTTTCTAGCGGGAGGAAACCAGATACGCAGTATTTT.